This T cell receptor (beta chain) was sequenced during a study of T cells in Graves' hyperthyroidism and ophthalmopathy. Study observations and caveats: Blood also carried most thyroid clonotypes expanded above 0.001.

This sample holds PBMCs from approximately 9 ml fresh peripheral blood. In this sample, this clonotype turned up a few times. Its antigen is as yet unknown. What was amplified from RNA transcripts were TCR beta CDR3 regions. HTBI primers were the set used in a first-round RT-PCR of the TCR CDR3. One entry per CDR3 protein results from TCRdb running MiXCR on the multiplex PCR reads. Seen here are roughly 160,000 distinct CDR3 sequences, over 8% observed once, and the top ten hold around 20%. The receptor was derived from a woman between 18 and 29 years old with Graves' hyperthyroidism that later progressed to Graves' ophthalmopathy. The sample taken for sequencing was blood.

For the CDR3, the DNA is TGTGCCAGCAGTGAAGATGAAGGGAAACCAAAAGGGGGGAACTATGGCTACACCTTC. Translated, it gives CASSEDEGKPKGGNYGYTF. The genes are TRBV6-1 and TRBJ1-2; TRBD1 is a possible D gene (6 bases). Germline CDR1 reads MNHNS; CDR2 reads SASEGT. This CDR3 region has 19 residues. V gave up 1 base and J gave up 2 bases, with 23 bases separating them.